These 10 T cell receptor beta chains share one sample of origin, sequenced in a study of identical twins. TCRdb itself ran the 5' RACE reads through MiXCR, one entry per CDR3 protein. The table lists 1.5 million to 2 million distinct CDR3 sequences, about 30% of them singletons. What was sequenced was cord blood. These receptors all stem from a newborn girl in good health.

The chain combines TRBV7-8 with TRBJ2-1; 14 bases align to TRBD2. The CDR3 sequence is 19 residues long. The germline gives CDR1 SGHVS, CDR2 FQNEAQ. Trimming at V came to 5 bases and at J to 0 bases, leaving 9 bases not matched to a gene. The CDR3 DNA sequence: TGTGCCAGCAGCACTCGGACTAGCGGGGGGAGGGTCTCCTACAATGAGCAGTTCTTC. Its protein product is CASSTRTSGGRVSYNEQFF.

Only a few counts were recorded for this clonotype. The chain carries TRBV20-1 and TRBJ2-1; 7 nucleotides match TRBD2. J gave up 6 bases and V 4 bases, and 3 bases lay outside the gene matches. The V gene's germline CDR1 is DFQATT and CDR2 SNEGSKA (reference sequence). CDR3 length: 12 amino acids. CDR3 sequence (DNA): TGCAGTGCTAACGGGGGGTCCAATGAGCAGTTCTTC. Translated, it gives CSANGGSNEQFF.

The chain employs TRBV28 and TRBJ2-4; weak D call: TRBD1 (5 bases). In germline, CDR1 is MDHEN, CDR2 SYDVKM. The V end was cut by 2 bases, the J end by 0 bases, with 14 bases between. The CDR3 totals 17 residues. The CDR3 sequence: CASSLGLGQLAKNIQYF. The CDR3 region has the DNA TGTGCCAGCAGTTTAGGTTTAGGACAACTAGCCAAAAACATTCAGTACTTC. The entire variable domain, with the rest obtained from reference TRBV28 and TRBJ2-4, is as follows: DVKVTQSSRYLVKRTGEKVFLECVQDMDHENMFWYRQDPGLGLRLIYFSYDVKMKEKGDIPEGYSVSREKKERFSLILESASTNQTSMYLCASSLGLGQLAKNIQYFGAGTRLSVL.

This clonotype has at least ten counts. The chain couples TRBV9 to TRBJ1-2; tentatively, D is TRBD1 (6 bases). Trimming took off 1 base at V and 4 bases at J, with 17 bases between the two ends. Germline values: CDR1 SGDLS, CDR2 YYNGEE. The CDR3 length is 16 residues. As DNA, the CDR3 is TGTGCCAGCAGCGTAACTGCGGCAGGGGTTATCTATGGCTACACCTTC. Protein product: CASSVTAAGVIYGYTF.

This clonotype was found many times. The V call is TRBV3-1, the J call TRBJ2-5, with D unresolved. CDR3 length: 12 residues. CDR1 LGHDT and CDR2 YNNKEL come from the germline V gene (reference sequence). The V end was cut by 1 base, the J end by 5 bases, with 5 bases between. The CDR3 region has the DNA TGTGCCAGCAGCCAAGTGGGGGAGACCCAGTACTTC. Protein sequence: CASSQVGETQYF.

This clonotype has just a few counts. V is TRBV12-5 and J is TRBJ1-2; D gene unclear. CDR1 and CDR2 from the germline V gene are LGHNT and FRNRAP. The CDR3 runs to 13 residues. V was cut by 1 base and J by 0 bases, with 3 bases left in between. The DNA of the CDR3 is TGTGCTAGTGGTTTGGGGTCTAACTATGGCTACACCTTC. It translates to CASGLGSNYGYTF. Variable domain in full (rest from reference TRBV12-5 and TRBJ1-2): DARVTQTPRHKVTEMGQEVTMRCQPILGHNTVFWYRQTMMQGLELLAYFRNRAPLDDSGMPKDRFSAEMPDATLATLKIQPSEPRDSAVYFCASGLGSNYGYTFGSGTRLTVV.

The CDR3: CASSLSYPRTSGYGGNNEQFF. CDR3 nucleotides: TGTGCCAGCAGTTTGTCGTATCCCAGGACTAGCGGTTATGGAGGGAACAATGAGCAGTTCTTC. The rearrangement joins TRBV28 to TRBJ2-1; TRBD2 agrees at 10 bases. V dropped 3 bases and J dropped 5; count of bases not matched to a gene: 22. Per germline, CDR1 MDHEN and CDR2 SYDVKM. The CDR3 loop spans 21 amino acids.

This clonotype was observed a few times. The chain has TRBV28 and TRBJ1-1; weak D call: TRBD1 (6 bases). Trimming took 3 bases from V and 5 from J, leaving 16 bases between them. The germline V gene encodes CDR1 MDHEN and CDR2 SYDVKM. The CDR3 sequence is 15 residues long. CDR3 amino acids: CASSFSPGVGTEAFF. CDR3 in DNA: TGTGCCAGCAGTTTTTCCCCAGGGGTCGGGACTGAAGCTTTCTTT. Full variable domain (rest looked up from reference TRBV28 and TRBJ1-1): DVKVTQSSRYLVKRTGEKVFLECVQDMDHENMFWYRQDPGLGLRLIYFSYDVKMKEKGDIPEGYSVSREKKERFSLILESASTNQTSMYLCASSFSPGVGTEAFFGQGTRLTVV.

This clonotype was seen a few times. The rearrangement joins TRBV28 to TRBJ2-3, with TRBD2 matching over 8 bases. CDR1 is MDHEN, CDR2 SYDVKM, per germline. V shed 7 bases and J 6 bases; nucleotides not matched to a gene: 6. The CDR3 extends over 13 amino acids. DNA for the CDR3: TGTGCCAGCAACAGACTAGCGCGGGATACGCAGTATTTT. Protein product: CASNRLARDTQYF.

This clonotype came up many times. J is TRBJ2-1 and V is TRBV5-6, with 8 bases identical to TRBD2. Germline CDR1 reads SGHDT; CDR2 reads YYEEEE. J lost 3 bases, V lost 10 bases, and 6 bases had no gene match. This CDR3 has 13 residues. Here the CDR3 DNA reads TGTGCCGGGGGGACTAGTGGCTACAATGAGCAGTTCTTC. Its translation is CAGGTSGYNEQFF.